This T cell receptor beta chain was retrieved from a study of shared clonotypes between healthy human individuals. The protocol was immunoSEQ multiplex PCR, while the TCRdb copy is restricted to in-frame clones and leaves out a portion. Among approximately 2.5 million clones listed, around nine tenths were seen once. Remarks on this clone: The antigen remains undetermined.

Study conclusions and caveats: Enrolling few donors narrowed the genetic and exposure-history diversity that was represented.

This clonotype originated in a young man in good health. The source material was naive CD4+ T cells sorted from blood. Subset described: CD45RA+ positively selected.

DNA for the CDR3: TGTGCCAGCAGCTTGGACGGGGTGGGCGAGCAGTACTTC. Protein: CASSLDGVGEQYF. The rearrangement uses TRBV5-4 and TRBJ2-7; D possibly corresponds to TRBD2 (5 bases). The length of the CDR3 is 13 residues. In germline, CDR1 is SGHNT, CDR2 YYREEE (reference sequence). V was clipped by 0 bases and J by 6 bases, with 10 bases between them.